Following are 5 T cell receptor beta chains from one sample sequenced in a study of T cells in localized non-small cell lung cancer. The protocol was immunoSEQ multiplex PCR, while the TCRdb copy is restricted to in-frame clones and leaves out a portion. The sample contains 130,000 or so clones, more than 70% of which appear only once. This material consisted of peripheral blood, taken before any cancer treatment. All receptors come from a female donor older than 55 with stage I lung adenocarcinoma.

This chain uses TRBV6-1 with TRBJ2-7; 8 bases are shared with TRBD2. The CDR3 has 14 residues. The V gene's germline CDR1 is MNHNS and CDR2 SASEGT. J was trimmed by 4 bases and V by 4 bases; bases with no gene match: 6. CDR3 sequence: CASSVTGGKYEQYF. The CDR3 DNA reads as TGTGCCAGCAGTGTAACGGGAGGGAAGTACGAGCAGTACTTC.

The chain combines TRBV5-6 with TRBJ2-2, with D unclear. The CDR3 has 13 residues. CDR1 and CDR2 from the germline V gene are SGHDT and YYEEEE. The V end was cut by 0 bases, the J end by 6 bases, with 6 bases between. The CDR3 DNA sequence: TGTGCCAGCAGCTTGGCAGGACCCGGGGAGCTGTTTTTT. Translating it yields CASSLAGPGELFF.

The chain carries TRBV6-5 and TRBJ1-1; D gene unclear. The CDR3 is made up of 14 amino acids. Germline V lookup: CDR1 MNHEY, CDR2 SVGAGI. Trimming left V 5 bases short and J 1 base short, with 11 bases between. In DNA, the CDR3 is TGTGCCAGCAGTCTCAATCGGAAGAACACTGAAGCTTTCTTT. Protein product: CASSLNRKNTEAFF.

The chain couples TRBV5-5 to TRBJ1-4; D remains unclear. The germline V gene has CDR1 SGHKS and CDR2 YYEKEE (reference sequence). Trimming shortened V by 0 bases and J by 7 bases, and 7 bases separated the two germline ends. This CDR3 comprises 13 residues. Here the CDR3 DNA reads TGTGCCAGCAGCTTGGGGAGCACTGAAAAACTGTTTTTT. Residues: CASSLGSTEKLFF.

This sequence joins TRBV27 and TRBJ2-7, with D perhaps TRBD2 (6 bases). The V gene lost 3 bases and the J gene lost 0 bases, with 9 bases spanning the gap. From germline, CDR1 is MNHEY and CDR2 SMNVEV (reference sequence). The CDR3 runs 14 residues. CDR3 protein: CASSFGGSSYEQYF. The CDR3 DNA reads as TGTGCCAGCAGTTTTGGGGGGAGCTCCTACGAGCAGTACTTC.